This is a list of T cell receptor beta chains from one sample in a study of cytomegalovirus exposure and HLA in healthy donors. Here immunoSEQ multiplex PCR was the method, and the copy in TCRdb shows in-frame clones only, minus some. The sample yields 71,000 or so clones, roughly 94% seen once. Sequenced sample: PBMCs. These receptors came from a woman between 18 and 29 years old in good health and CMV-seropositive. CDR3s include the opening cysteine and the closing phenylalanine or tryptophan. Fields, in order: CDR3 length, V gene, D gene, J gene, CDR3 protein. The D gene is left open where the match is weak.

length: 13; V: TRBV6-5; D: NA; J: TRBJ1-2; CDR3: CASSYHRAYGYTF
length: 15; V: TRBV19; D: NA; J: TRBJ2-1; CDR3: CASSISHSTYNEQFF
length: 16; V: TRBV5-6; D: TRBD2; J: TRBJ2-1; CDR3: CASSPYGAGAYNEQFF
length: 13; V: TRBV30; D: NA; J: TRBJ1-5; CDR3: CAWSVRGDQPQHF
length: 13; V: TRBV19; D: TRBD1; J: TRBJ1-2; CDR3: CASTMDRGYGYTF
length: 13; V: TRBV27; D: NA; J: TRBJ2-3; CDR3: CASRRLDLDTQYF
length: 14; V: TRBV7-8; D: NA; J: TRBJ2-7; CDR3: CASSFLSTSYEQYF
length: 16; V: TRBV15; D: NA; J: TRBJ1-5; CDR3: CATSRSDRRYNQPQHF
length: 13; V: TRBV7-9; D: NA; J: TRBJ2-3; CDR3: CASSLMGGDTQYF
length: 15; V: TRBV4-2; D: NA; J: TRBJ2-7; CDR3: CASSQQNQLAYEQYF
length: 14; V: TRBV15; D: TRBD1; J: TRBJ2-7; CDR3: CATSRRDSPYEQYF
length: 14; V: TRBV6-5; D: TRBD1; J: TRBJ2-7; CDR3: CASSVGDSSYEQYF
length: 17; V: TRBV11-2; D: NA; J: TRBJ2-7; CDR3: CASSLGPGTPSSYEQYF
length: 14; V: TRBV12-5; D: NA; J: TRBJ2-1; CDR3: CASGLQGGYNEQFF
length: 14; V: TRBV6-4; D: NA; J: TRBJ2-1; CDR3: CASKEDRRYNEQFF
length: 15; V: TRBV6-5; D: TRBD2; J: TRBJ2-1; CDR3: CASSLTSGGPNEQFF
length: 13; V: TRBV5-1; D: NA; J: TRBJ2-1; CDR3: CASSLEEVDEQFF
length: 15; V: TRBV6-5; D: NA; J: TRBJ2-5; CDR3: CASSYFAGDAETQYF
length: 17; V: TRBV19; D: TRBD2; J: TRBJ2-1; CDR3: CASSIFLAGGPGNEQFF
length: 12; V: TRBV29-1; D: NA; J: TRBJ1-1; CDR3: CSVARADTEAFF
length: 12; V: TRBV11-2; D: NA; J: TRBJ2-1; CDR3: CASSELVDEQFF
length: 15; V: TRBV28; D: NA; J: TRBJ2-1; CDR3: CASRSPRIPSNEQFF
length: 16; V: TRBV27; D: TRBD1; J: TRBJ1-6; CDR3: CASGPAGGASNSPLHF
length: 15; V: TRBV2; D: NA; J: TRBJ1-5; CDR3: CASSGQLNSNQPQHF